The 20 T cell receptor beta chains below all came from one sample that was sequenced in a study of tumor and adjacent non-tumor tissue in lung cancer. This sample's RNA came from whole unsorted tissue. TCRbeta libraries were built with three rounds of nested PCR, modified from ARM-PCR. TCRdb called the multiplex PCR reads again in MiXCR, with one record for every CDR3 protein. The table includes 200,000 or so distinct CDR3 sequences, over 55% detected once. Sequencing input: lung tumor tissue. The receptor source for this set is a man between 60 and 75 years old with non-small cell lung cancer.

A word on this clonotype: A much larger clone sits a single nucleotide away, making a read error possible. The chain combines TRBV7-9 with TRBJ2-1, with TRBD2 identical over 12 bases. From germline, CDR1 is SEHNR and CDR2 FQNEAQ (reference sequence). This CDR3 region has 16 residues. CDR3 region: CPSSPTSGSGKNEQFF. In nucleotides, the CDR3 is TGTCCCAGCAGCCCGACTAGCGGGAGCGGAAAGAATGAGCAGTTCTTC. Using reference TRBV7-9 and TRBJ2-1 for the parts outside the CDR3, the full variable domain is DTGVSQNPRHKITKRGQNVTFRCDPISEHNRLYWYRQTLGQGPEFLTYFQNEAQLEKSRLLSDRFSAERPKGSFSTLEIQRTEQGDSAMYLCPSSPTSGSGKNEQFFGPGTRLTVL.

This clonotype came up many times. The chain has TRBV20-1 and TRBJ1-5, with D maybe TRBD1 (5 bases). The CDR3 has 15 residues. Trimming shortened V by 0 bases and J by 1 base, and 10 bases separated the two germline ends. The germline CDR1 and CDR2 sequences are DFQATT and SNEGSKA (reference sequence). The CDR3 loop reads CSARDPGLSNQPQHF. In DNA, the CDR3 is TGCAGTGCTAGAGATCCGGGGCTCAGCAATCAGCCCCAGCATTTT.

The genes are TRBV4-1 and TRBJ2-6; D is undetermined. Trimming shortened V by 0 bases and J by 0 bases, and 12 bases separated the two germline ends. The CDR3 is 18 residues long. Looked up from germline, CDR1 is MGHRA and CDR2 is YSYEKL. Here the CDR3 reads CASSQDAAGLSGANVLTF. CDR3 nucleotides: TGCGCCAGCAGCCAAGACGCCGCAGGCCTCTCTGGGGCCAACGTCCTGACTTTC.

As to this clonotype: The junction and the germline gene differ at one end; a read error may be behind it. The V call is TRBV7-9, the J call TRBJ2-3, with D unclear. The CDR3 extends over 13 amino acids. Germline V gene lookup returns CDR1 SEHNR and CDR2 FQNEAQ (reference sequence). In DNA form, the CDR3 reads TGTGCCAGCAGCTTATCTCTCACAGATATGCAGTATTTT. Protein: CASSLSLTDMQYF.

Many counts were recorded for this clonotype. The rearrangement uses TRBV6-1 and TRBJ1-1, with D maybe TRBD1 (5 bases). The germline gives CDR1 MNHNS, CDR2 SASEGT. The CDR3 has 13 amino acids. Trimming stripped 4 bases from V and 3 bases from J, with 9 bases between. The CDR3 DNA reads TGTGCCAGCAGTGGGGACCGATACACTGAAGCTTTCTTT. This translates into CASSGDRYTEAFF.

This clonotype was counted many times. The CDR3, as DNA: TGTGCCAGCAGTCCTCCCGGGACAGGGGTCCACGAGCAGTACTTC. Translating gives CASSPPGTGVHEQYF. This chain joins TRBV12-3 or TRBV12-4 and TRBJ2-7, with 10 bases matching TRBD1. The CDR3 is 15 residues long. Trimming at V came to 5 bases and at J to 5 bases, leaving 9 bases not matched to a gene.

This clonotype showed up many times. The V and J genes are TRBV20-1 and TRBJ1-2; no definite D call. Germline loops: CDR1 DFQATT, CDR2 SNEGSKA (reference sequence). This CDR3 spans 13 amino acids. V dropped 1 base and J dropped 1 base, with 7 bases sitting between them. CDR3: CSARGPDNYGYTF. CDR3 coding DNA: TGCAGTGCTAGAGGCCCCGATAACTATGGCTACACCTTC.

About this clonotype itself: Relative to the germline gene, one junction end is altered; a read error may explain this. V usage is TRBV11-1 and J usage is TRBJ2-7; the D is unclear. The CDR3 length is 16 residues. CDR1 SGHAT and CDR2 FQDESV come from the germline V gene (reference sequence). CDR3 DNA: TGTGCCAGCAGTTTAGCAATTCGTGACAACTCCTACAAGCAGTACTTC. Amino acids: CASSLAIRDNSYKQYF.

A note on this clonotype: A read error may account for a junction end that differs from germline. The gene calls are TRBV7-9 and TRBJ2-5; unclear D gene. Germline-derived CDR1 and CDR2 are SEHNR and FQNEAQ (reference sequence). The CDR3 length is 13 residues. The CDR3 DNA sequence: TGTGCCAGCAGCTTAGTGCCTAAAGAGACCCGGTACTTC. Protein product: CASSLVPKETRYF.

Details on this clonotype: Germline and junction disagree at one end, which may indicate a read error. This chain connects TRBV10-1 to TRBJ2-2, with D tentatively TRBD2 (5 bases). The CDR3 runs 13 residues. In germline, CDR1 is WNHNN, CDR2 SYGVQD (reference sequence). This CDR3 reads CASSRAITGEQFF. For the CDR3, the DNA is TGCGCCAGCAGTAGGGCCATCACCGGGGAGCAGTTTTTT.

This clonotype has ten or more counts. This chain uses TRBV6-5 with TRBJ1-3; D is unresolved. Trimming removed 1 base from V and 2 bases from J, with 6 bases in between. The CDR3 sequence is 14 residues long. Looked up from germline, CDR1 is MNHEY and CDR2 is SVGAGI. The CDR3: CASSYYGAGNTIYF. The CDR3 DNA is TGTGCCAGCAGTTACTACGGGGCTGGAAACACCATATATTTT.

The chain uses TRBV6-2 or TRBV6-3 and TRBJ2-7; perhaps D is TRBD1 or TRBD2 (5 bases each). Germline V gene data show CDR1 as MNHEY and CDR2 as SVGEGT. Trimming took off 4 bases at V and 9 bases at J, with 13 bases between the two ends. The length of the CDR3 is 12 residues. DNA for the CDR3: TGTGCCAGCAGTTTGGGACCTTTCGGGCAGTACTTC. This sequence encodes CASSLGPFGQYF.

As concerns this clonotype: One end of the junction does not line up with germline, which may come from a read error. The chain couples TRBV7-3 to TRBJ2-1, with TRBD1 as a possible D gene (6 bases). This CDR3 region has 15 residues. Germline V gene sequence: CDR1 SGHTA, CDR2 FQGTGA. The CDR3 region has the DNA TGTGCCATCAGCCGGACTGGCGGACAGAGAAATGATCAGTTCTTC. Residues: CAISRTGGQRNDQFF.

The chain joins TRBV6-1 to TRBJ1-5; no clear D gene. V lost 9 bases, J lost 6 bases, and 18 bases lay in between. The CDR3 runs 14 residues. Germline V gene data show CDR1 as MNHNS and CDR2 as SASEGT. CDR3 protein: CASINTNDVQPQHF. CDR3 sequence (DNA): TGTGCCAGTATAAATACGAACGACGTTCAGCCCCAGCATTTT.

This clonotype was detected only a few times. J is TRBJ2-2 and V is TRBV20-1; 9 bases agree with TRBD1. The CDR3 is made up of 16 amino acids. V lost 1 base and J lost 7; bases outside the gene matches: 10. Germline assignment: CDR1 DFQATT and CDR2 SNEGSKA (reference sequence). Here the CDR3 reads CSARVYGQGIGGELFF. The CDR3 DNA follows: TGCAGTGCTAGAGTCTACGGACAGGGGATAGGCGGGGAGCTGTTTTTT.

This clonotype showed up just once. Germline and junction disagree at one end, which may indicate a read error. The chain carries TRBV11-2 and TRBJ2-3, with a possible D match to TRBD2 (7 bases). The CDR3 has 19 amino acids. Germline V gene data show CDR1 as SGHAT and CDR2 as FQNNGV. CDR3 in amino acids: CASSLVRGRGGNQTDTQYF. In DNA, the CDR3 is TGTGCCAGCAGCTTAGTGCGGGGGCGCGGGGGCAATCAGACAGATACGCAATATTTT. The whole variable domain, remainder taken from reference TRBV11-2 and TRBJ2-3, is EAGVAQSPRYKIIEKRQSVAFWCNPISGHATLYWYQQILGQGPKLLIQFQNNGVVDDSQLPKDRFSAERLKGVDSTLKIQPAKLEDSAVYLCASSLVRGRGGNQTDTQYFGPGTRLTVL.

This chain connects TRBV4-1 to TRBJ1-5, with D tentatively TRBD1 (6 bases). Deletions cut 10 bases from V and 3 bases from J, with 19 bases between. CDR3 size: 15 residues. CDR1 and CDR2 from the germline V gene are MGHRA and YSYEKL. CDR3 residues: CATNPLGQNNQPQHF. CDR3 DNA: TGCGCCACCAACCCACTAGGACAGAACAATCAGCCCCAGCATTTT.

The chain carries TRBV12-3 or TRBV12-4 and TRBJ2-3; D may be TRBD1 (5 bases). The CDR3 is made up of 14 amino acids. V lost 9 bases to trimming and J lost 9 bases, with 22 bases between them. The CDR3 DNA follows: TGTGCCAGAAACTTCAACAGGTTGCAAGACACGCAGTATTTT. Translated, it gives CARNFNRLQDTQYF.

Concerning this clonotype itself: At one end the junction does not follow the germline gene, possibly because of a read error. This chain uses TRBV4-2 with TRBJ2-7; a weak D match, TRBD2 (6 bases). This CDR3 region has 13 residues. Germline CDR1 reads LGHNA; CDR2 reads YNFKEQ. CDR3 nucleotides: TGTGCCAGCAGCCTCGACGACTACCGGGAGCACTACTTC. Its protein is CASSLDDYREHYF.

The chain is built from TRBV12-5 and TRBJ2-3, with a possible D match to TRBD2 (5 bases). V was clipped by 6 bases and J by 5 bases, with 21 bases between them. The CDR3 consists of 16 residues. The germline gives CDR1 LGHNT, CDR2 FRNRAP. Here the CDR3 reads CASGAPFVGDIDTQYF. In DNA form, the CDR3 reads TGTGCTAGTGGGGCCCCTTTTGTGGGAGATATAGATACGCAGTATTTT.